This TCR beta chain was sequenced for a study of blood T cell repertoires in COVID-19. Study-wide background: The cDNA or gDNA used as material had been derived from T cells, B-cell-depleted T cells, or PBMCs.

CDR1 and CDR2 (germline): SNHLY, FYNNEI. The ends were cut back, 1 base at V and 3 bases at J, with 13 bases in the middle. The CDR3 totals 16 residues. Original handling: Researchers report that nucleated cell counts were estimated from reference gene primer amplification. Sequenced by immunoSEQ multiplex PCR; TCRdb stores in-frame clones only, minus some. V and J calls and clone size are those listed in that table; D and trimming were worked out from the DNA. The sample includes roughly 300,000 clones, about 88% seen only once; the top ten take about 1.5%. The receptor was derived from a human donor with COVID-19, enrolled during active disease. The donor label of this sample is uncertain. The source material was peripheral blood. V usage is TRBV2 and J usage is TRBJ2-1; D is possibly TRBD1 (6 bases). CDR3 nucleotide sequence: TGTGCCAGCAGTGAAGACGTCAGGGGCCTCTACAATGAGCAGTTCTTC. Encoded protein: CASSEDVRGLYNEQFF.